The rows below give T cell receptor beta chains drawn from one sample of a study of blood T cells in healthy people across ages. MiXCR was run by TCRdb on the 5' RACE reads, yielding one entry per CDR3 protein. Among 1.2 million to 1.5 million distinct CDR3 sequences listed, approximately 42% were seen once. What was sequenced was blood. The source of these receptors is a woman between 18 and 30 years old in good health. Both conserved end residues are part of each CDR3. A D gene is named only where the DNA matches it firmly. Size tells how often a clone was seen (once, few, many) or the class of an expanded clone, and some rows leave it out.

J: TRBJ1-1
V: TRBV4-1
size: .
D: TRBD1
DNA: TGCGCCAGCAGCCCGGACAGGGGGCTTAGTGCTTTCTTT
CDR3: CASSPDRGLSAFF

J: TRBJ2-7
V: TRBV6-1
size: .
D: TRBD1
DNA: TGTGCCAGCAGTGAAGAGGCCGGGACAGGGAGCTACGAGCAGTACTTC
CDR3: CASSEEAGTGSYEQYF

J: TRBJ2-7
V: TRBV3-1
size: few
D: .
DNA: TGTGCCAGCAGTGATAGAGACAATTCCTACGAGCAGTACTTC
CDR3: CASSDRDNSYEQYF

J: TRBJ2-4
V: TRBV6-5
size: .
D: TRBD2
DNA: TGTGCCAGCAGTTACGGGGGGGGGATAGCCAAAGACATTCAGTACTTC
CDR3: CASSYGGGIAKDIQYF

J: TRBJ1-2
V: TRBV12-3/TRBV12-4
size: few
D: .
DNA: TGTGCCAGCAGTGACCACGGTGGCTACACCTTC
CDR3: CASSDHGGYTF

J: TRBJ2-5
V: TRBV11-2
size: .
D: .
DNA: TGTGCCAGCGGGGGGACTGTCTATGAGCAGTACTTC
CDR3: CASGGTVYEQYF

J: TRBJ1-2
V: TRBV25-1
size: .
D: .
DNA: TGTGCCAGCAGTGCCAACACAGGGTTTACGGGCTACACCTTC
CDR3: CASSANTGFTGYTF

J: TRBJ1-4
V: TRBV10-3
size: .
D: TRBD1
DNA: TGTGCCATCAGCGGGACAGGCTCGGGGGAAAAACTGTTTTTT
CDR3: CAISGTGSGEKLFF

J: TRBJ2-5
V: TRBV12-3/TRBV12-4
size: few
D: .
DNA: TGTGCCGGCAGTTCCGAGACCCAGTACTTC
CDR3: CAGSSETQYF

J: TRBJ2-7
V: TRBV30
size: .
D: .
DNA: TGTGCCTTGAAGGGGGGTTCGTACGAGCAGTACTTC
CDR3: CALKGGSYEQYF

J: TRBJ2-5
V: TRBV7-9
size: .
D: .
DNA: TGTGCCAGCAGCTTAGCCGGCCAAGGGACCCAGTACTTC
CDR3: CASSLAGQGTQYF

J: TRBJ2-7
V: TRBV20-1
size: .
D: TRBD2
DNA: TGCAGTGCTCCCAGCGGGGAGGGCGAGCAGTACTTC
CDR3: CSAPSGEGEQYF

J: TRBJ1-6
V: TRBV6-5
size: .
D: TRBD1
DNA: TGTGCCAGCAGTTATGGGCAGGGGGCTGTCTCACCCCTCCACTTT
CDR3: CASSYGQGAVSPLHF

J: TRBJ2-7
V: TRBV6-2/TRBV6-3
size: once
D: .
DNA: TGTGCCAGCAGTTTGGGCAGCGCAGTAACCTACGAGCAGTACTTC
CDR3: CASSLGSAVTYEQYF